A single sample is the source of the 27 T cell receptor beta chains below, sequenced in a study of T-cell reconstitution after alpha-beta-depleted transplantation in children. Preparation of the TCRbeta library used unique molecular identifiers. One entry per CDR3 protein, called by TCRdb with MiXCR from the PCR reads. The sample lists 200,000 to 250,000 distinct CDR3 sequences, less than 9% occurring once. This specimen consisted of PBMCs, mostly from graft donor cells, obtained 180 days after TCRalphabeta/CD19-depleted stem cell transplant. These receptors originate from a male patient younger than 18 who had a stem cell transplant for acute lymphoblastic leukemia, so the T cells may come from the graft donor.

The table lists this clonotype with many counts. This chain joins TRBV18 and TRBJ2-7; TRBD2 might be the D (7 bases). V was trimmed by 4 bases and J by 5 bases, leaving 9 bases between them. CDR1 is KGHSH and CDR2 is LQKENI in the germline V gene. This CDR3 spans 12 amino acids. DNA for the CDR3: TGTGCCAGCTCACAAGGGGGGGACGAGCAGTACTTC. It yields the protein CASSQGGDEQYF.

This clonotype was picked up many times. The rearrangement joins TRBV6-5 to TRBJ2-5; D unclear. The germline gives CDR1 MNHEY, CDR2 SVGAGI. The CDR3 extends over 11 amino acids. Trimming pared 6 bases from V and 6 bases from J, leaving 8 bases between. The CDR3 loop reads CASRRGKTQYF. The CDR3 nucleotides are TGTGCCAGCAGAAGAGGAAAGACCCAGTACTTC.

This clonotype was detected ten times or more. This rearrangement joins TRBV3-1 to TRBJ1-1; possibly TRBD1 for D (6 bases). Germline V gene sequence: CDR1 LGHDT, CDR2 YNNKEL (reference sequence). CDR3 length: 13 residues. V was trimmed by 0 bases and J by 5 bases, leaving 7 bases between them. The CDR3: CASSQDRGTEAFF. In DNA, the CDR3 is TGTGCCAGCAGCCAAGACAGGGGAACTGAAGCTTTCTTT.

The sample holds a few counts of this clonotype. V usage is TRBV19 and J usage is TRBJ2-2; 14 bases line up with TRBD2. CDR3 length equals 18 residues. V shed 3 bases, J shed 1 base, and the junction held 4 bases outside the gene matches. CDR1 and CDR2 from the germline V gene are LNHDA and SQIVND (reference sequence). The CDR3 nucleotides read TGTGCCAGTAGTATTTTCGGGACTAGCGGGGGGAACACCGGGGAGCTGTTTTTT. It is translated as CASSIFGTSGGNTGELFF.

This clonotype was recorded at least ten times. V usage is TRBV18 and J usage is TRBJ2-3; D assignment may be TRBD1 or TRBD2 (7 bases each). CDR3 length equals 15 residues. The germline V gene encodes CDR1 KGHSH and CDR2 LQKENI. Trimming stripped 1 base from V and 3 bases from J, with 11 bases between. CDR3 loop: CASSPRQGGTDTQYF. CDR3 nucleotides: TGTGCCAGCTCACCACGACAGGGAGGGACAGATACGCAGTATTTT. Full variable domain (outside the CDR3, taken from reference TRBV18 and TRBJ2-3): NAGVMQNPRHLVRRRGQEARLRCSPMKGHSHVYWYRQLPEEGLKFMVYLQKENIIDESGMPKERFSAEFPKEGPSILRIQQVVRGDSAAYFCASSPRQGGTDTQYFGPGTRLTVL.

This clonotype was seen ten or more times. The chain has TRBV6-2 or TRBV6-3 and TRBJ2-3, with 9 bases matching TRBD2. Trimming cost V 0 bases and J 4 bases; bases outside gene matches: 2. CDR3 length: 15 amino acids. In germline, CDR1 is MNHEY, CDR2 SVGEGT. The CDR3 DNA sequence: TGTGCCAGCAGTTACTCGCGGGGGGGACCAGATACGCAGTATTTT. Encoded protein: CASSYSRGGPDTQYF.

This clonotype was observed at least ten times. The J gene is TRBJ1-2, the V gene TRBV4-1; unclear D gene. CDR1 and CDR2 from the germline V gene are MGHRA and YSYEKL. Between the trimmed V and J ends, which lost 4 bases and 0 bases, there was a span of 12 bases. The CDR3 covers 15 residues. The CDR3 nucleotides are TGCGCCAGCAGCCGGTCGACACCGTCTAACTATGGCTACACCTTC. Amino acid sequence: CASSRSTPSNYGYTF.

This clonotype occurred many times. This sequence joins TRBV14 and TRBJ2-7; TRBD2 agrees at 8 bases. The CDR3 totals 17 residues. Losses at the gene ends were 3 bases for V and 5 bases for J; bases not matched to a gene: 15. Germline-derived CDR1 and CDR2 are SGHDN and FVKESK. The DNA of the CDR3 is TGTGCCAGCAGCCAGTCGGGGGCGTGGAGCGGGGGTGACGAGCAGTACTTC. Its translation: CASSQSGAWSGGDEQYF.

This clonotype was detected many times. The V and J genes are TRBV24-1 and TRBJ1-1; 7 bases map to TRBD1. CDR1 KGHDR and CDR2 SFDVKD come from the germline V gene. After removal of 0 bases from V and 3 bases from J, the junction contained 9 bases not matched to a gene. The CDR3 is 17 residues long. The CDR3 nucleotides are TGTGCCACCAGTGATTTGCATCGGAGGGGGCTGGACACTGAAGCTTTCTTT. Translating gives CATSDLHRRGLDTEAFF.

In its sample, this clonotype was seen many times. The V and J genes are TRBV29-1 and TRBJ2-7; D gene unclear. V lost 5 bases, J lost 3 bases, and 14 bases lay in between. The CDR3 length is 13 residues. CDR1 SQVTM and CDR2 ANQGSEA come from the germline V gene. CDR3 residues: CSVIPWGLYEQYF. The CDR3 nucleotides read TGCAGCGTTATTCCGTGGGGTCTCTACGAGCAGTACTTC.

In regard to this clonotype: A much larger clone sits a single nucleotide away, making a read error possible. The genes are TRBV5-1 and TRBJ1-1, with D unresolved. Germline lookup yields CDR1 SGHRS and CDR2 YFSETQ. V was cut by 5 bases and J by 1 base, with 12 bases left in between. CDR3 length: 14 residues. CDR3 in DNA: TGCGCCAGCAGGTGGTCTGACGGGAACACTGAAGCTTTCTTT. Residues: CASRWSDGNTEAFF.

There are many counts of this clonotype. V gene TRBV5-1 combines with J gene TRBJ1-2; D is uncertain. Between the trimmed V and J ends, which lost 2 bases and 3 bases, there was a span of 11 bases. Germline V gives CDR1 SGHRS, CDR2 YFSETQ. The CDR3 runs to 14 residues. CDR3 sequence (DNA): TGCGCCAGCAGCTTACCCGACCGCTACTATGGCTACACCTTC. Protein sequence: CASSLPDRYYGYTF.

This clonotype was observed many times. This chain connects TRBV20-1 to TRBJ2-1; D might be TRBD1 or TRBD2, each matching 5 bases. This CDR3 has 12 residues. V was pared by 6 bases and J by 9 bases, with 15 bases between. Looked up from germline, CDR1 is DFQATT and CDR2 is SNEGSKA (reference sequence). The CDR3 sequence is CSARDVPGEQFF. As DNA, the CDR3 is TGCAGTGCAAGGGACGTCCCGGGTGAGCAGTTCTTC.

This clonotype was observed a handful of times. J is TRBJ2-7 and V is TRBV7-9; 10 bases are shared with TRBD2. V shed 5 bases, J shed 4 bases, and the junction held 11 bases outside the gene matches. Germline-derived CDR1 and CDR2 are SEHNR and FQNEAQ (reference sequence). There are 16 residues in the CDR3. CDR3 nucleotides: TGTGCCAGCAGCCTATTCCCTAGCGGGGGACGGTACGAGCAGTACTTC. Residues: CASSLFPSGGRYEQYF.

This clonotype came up many times. The gene calls are TRBV29-1 and TRBJ2-7; 10 bases are shared with TRBD1. After removal of 7 bases from V and 3 bases from J, the junction contained 3 bases not matched to a gene. The CDR3 totals 12 residues. The germline V gene has CDR1 SQVTM and CDR2 ANQGSEA. The CDR3 DNA is TGCAGCGCGGGGACAGGGGACTACGAGCAGTACTTC. As protein: CSAGTGDYEQYF.

Ten or more counts support this clonotype. The chain links TRBV6-5 to TRBJ1-6, with TRBD1 identical over 7 bases. J was trimmed by 7 bases and V by 0 bases; bases with no gene match: 3. Germline V gene lookup returns CDR1 MNHEY and CDR2 SVGAGI. This CDR3 comprises 15 residues. The CDR3 is CASSYSDRVNSPLHF. CDR3 bases: TGTGCCAGCAGTTACTCCGACAGGGTGAATTCACCCCTCCACTTT.

This clonotype occurred many times. The rearrangement uses TRBV12-3 or TRBV12-4 and TRBJ2-7; D possibly corresponds to TRBD2 (5 bases). The CDR3 has 14 amino acids. Trimming removed 6 bases from V and 4 bases from J, with 16 bases in between. CDR3 protein: CASSTPGIRYEQYF. In DNA, the CDR3 is TGTGCCAGCAGCACCCCCGGGATACGGTACGAGCAGTACTTC.

The chain employs TRBV20-1 and TRBJ2-7; 7 bases fit TRBD1. Germline CDR1 and CDR2: DFQATT and SNEGSKA (reference sequence). This CDR3 has 12 residues. J lost 3 bases, V lost 2 bases, and 1 base had no gene match. Written as DNA, the CDR3 is TGCAGTGCTAGACGGGACAGCTACGAGCAGTACTTC. Its protein product is CSARRDSYEQYF.

The table lists this clonotype with many counts. The chain couples TRBV5-1 to TRBJ2-3; tentatively, D is TRBD1 or TRBD2 (5 bases each). Trimming left V 1 base short and J 2 bases short, with 14 bases between. Germline-derived CDR1 and CDR2 are SGHRS and YFSETQ. The CDR3 runs 16 residues. The CDR3 DNA is TGCGCCAGCAGCTTGAGGTTAAGGGACCTCACAGATACGCAGTATTTT. As protein: CASSLRLRDLTDTQYF.

This clonotype was observed at least ten times. V gene TRBV28 combines with J gene TRBJ2-3, with D unclear. The germline gives CDR1 MDHEN, CDR2 SYDVKM. V lost 4 bases and J 2 bases, leaving 16 bases between the germline ends. CDR3 length equals 16 residues. CDR3 in DNA: TGTGCCAGCAGTTCCCGTTTGGAGTTCTACACAGATACGCAGTATTTT. Its protein is CASSSRLEFYTDTQYF.

This clonotype was observed many times. The V and J genes are TRBV28 and TRBJ2-7; D gene unclear. This CDR3 is 14 amino acids long. Germline-derived CDR1 and CDR2 are MDHEN and SYDVKM. Trimming took off 2 bases at V and 3 bases at J, with 11 bases between the two ends. The CDR3 here is CASSLELLGYEQYF. As DNA, the CDR3 is TGTGCCAGCAGTTTAGAGCTCCTAGGCTACGAGCAGTACTTC.

The sample holds one count of this clonotype. Since a much larger clone is just one base distant, this may be a read error. The J gene is TRBJ2-5, the V gene TRBV9, with unresolved D. In germline, CDR1 is SGDLS, CDR2 YYNGEE. The CDR3 covers 13 residues. CDR3 residues: CASSVGFQQTQYF. The DNA for the CDR3 is TGTGCCAGCAGCGTAGGGTTCCAACAGACCCAGTACTTC.

This clonotype was counted many times. V gene TRBV12-3 or TRBV12-4 combines with J gene TRBJ1-1, with D hard to call. This CDR3 region has 14 residues. Between the trimmed V and J ends, which lost 5 bases and 1 base, there was a span of 11 bases. In DNA, the CDR3 is TGTGCCAGCAGTCCGTATGACAAGAACACTGAAGCTTTCTTT. Translated: CASSPYDKNTEAFF.

This clonotype was seen repeatedly, ten times or more. The CDR3 loop reads CASSKAHSKGEQYF. CDR3 nucleotides: TGTGCCAGCAGCAAAGCTCACTCAAAGGGAGAGCAGTACTTC. The chain links TRBV21-1 to TRBJ2-7. TRBV21-1 is a documented pseudogene. This CDR3 has 14 amino acids.

This clonotype was seen ten or more times. The gene calls are TRBV6-2 or TRBV6-3 and TRBJ2-1; TRBD1 matches 7 bases. Germline V gene sequence: CDR1 MNHEY, CDR2 SVGEGT. The CDR3 loop spans 14 amino acids. Unmatched junction bases numbered 6, after V lost 6 bases and J lost 4 bases. The DNA for the CDR3 is TGTGCCAGCAGACCGAGGGACAGTTACAATGAGCAGTTCTTC. Translated: CASRPRDSYNEQFF.

At least ten counts were recorded for this clonotype. The chain joins TRBV5-8 to TRBJ1-2, with D hard to call. Germline CDR1 reads SGHTS; CDR2 reads YDEGEE. V lost 4 bases, J lost 6 bases, and 4 bases lay in between. The CDR3 spans 10 residues. CDR3 sequence (DNA): TGTGCCAGCAGCCCAGATGGCTACACCTTC. Translating it yields CASSPDGYTF.

The chain links TRBV7-9 to TRBJ2-7; TRBD1 aligns across 10 bases. The junction had 7 bases not matched to a gene; V was cut back by 2 bases and J by 0 bases. The length of the CDR3 is 17 residues. The V gene's germline CDR1 is SEHNR and CDR2 FQNEAQ (reference sequence). The CDR3 is CASSLQSGTGASYEQYF. The CDR3 DNA follows: TGTGCCAGCAGCTTACAATCCGGGACAGGGGCCTCCTACGAGCAGTACTTC.